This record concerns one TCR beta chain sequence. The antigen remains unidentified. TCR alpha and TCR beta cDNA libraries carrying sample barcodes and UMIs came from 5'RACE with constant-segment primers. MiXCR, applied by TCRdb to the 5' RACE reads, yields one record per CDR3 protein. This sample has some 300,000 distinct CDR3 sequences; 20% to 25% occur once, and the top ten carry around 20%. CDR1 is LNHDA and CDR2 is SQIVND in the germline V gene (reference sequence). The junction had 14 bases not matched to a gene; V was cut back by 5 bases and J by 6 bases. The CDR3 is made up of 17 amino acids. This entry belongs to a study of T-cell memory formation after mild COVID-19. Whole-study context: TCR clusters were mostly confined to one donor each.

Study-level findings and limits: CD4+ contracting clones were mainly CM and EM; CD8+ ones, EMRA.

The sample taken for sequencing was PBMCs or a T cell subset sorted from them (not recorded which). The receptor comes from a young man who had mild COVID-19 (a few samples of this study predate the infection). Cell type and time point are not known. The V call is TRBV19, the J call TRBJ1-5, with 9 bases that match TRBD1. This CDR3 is CASSQSRGDRVVQPQHF. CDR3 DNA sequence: TGTGCCAGTAGTCAGAGTCGCGGGGACAGGGTAGTTCAGCCCCAGCATTTT.